The 24 T cell receptor beta chains given below trace back to one sample, sequenced in a study of T cell responses to AZD1222 COVID-19 vaccine (dated by TCRdb to 2020 to 2023). The time point label on this specimen signifies: baseline before first vaccination. Libraries were constructed by the immunoSEQ multiplex PCR assay. TCRdb limited this immuneACCESS table to in-frame rearrangements with V and J called. A share of clones is missing; checked studies link under half to unresolved V genes, and the rest is unexplained. The sample contains roughly 100,000 clones, approximately 88% of them found a single time. Together, the top ten hold 20% to 25% of the sample. Sequenced here: peripheral blood, sampled on day 0 of AZD1222 vaccination. The source is an adult in good health.

The V call is TRBV29-1, the J call TRBJ2-5, with D perhaps TRBD1 (6 bases). The germline CDR1 and CDR2 sequences are SQVTM and ANQGSEA. V was shortened by 4 bases and J by 5 bases, with 14 bases between the two germline ends. This CDR3 region has 13 residues. CDR3: CSVGDTGMETQYF. As DNA, the CDR3 is TGCAGCGTTGGGGACACAGGGATGGAGACCCAGTACTTC.

V gene TRBV6-5 combines with J gene TRBJ1-1; possibly TRBD1 for D (5 bases). Germline V gives CDR1 MNHEY, CDR2 SVGAGI. V was cut by 10 bases and J by 0 bases, with 15 bases left in between. The CDR3 length is 14 residues. CDR3 DNA: TGTGCCACAGCCTGGGGGACGATGAACACTGAAGCTTTCTTT. Its protein product is CATAWGTMNTEAFF.

The gene calls are TRBV19 and TRBJ2-7, with D possibly being TRBD2 (5 bases). The V end was cut by 5 bases, the J end by 2 bases, with 13 bases between. The CDR3 runs to 14 residues. Germline lookup yields CDR1 LNHDA and CDR2 SQIVND (reference sequence). The CDR3 protein is CASSLRTGTYEQYF. Written as DNA, the CDR3 is TGTGCCAGTAGTCTCCGGACGGGAACCTACGAGCAGTACTTC.

CDR3 in DNA: TGTGCCAGCAGCTTGGAGGGGATCTCTGGAAACACCATATATTTT. This sequence encodes CASSLEGISGNTIYF. The genes are TRBV5-6 and TRBJ1-3; D may be TRBD1 (5 bases). CDR1 and CDR2 (germline): SGHDT, YYEEEE. The CDR3 totals 15 residues. The ends were cut back, 0 bases at V and 0 bases at J, with 7 bases in the middle. Drawing the rest from reference TRBV5-6 and TRBJ1-3, the complete variable domain is DAGVTQSPTHLIKTRGQQVTLRCSPKSGHDTVSWYQQALGQGPQFIFQYYEEEERQRGNFPDRFSGHQFPNYSSELNVNALLLGDSALYLCASSLEGISGNTIYFGEGSWLTVV.

The chain employs TRBV6-5 and TRBJ2-2; D is uncertain. Trimming shortened V by 5 bases and J by 5 bases, and 3 bases separated the two germline ends. The CDR3 runs 11 residues. Per germline, CDR1 MNHEY and CDR2 SVGAGI. CDR3 residues: CASSTTGELFF. DNA for the CDR3: TGTGCCAGCAGTACAACCGGGGAGCTGTTTTTT.

The chain couples TRBV19 to TRBJ1-3, with D uncertain. V lost 8 bases to trimming and J lost 0 bases, with 11 bases between them. The germline V gene encodes CDR1 LNHDA and CDR2 SQIVND (reference sequence). The CDR3 has 14 amino acids. The CDR3 loop reads CASRQLSSGNTIYF. The CDR3 DNA reads as TGTGCCAGTCGCCAGCTTAGCTCTGGAAACACCATATATTTT.

The rearrangement links TRBV19 to TRBJ1-5, with 7 bases identical to TRBD1. After removal of 5 bases from V and 4 bases from J, the junction contained 2 bases not matched to a gene. Looked up from germline, CDR1 is LNHDA and CDR2 is SQIVND (reference sequence). This CDR3 contains 13 residues. This CDR3 is CASSGQVNQPQHF. The CDR3 region has the DNA TGTGCCAGTAGTGGACAGGTTAATCAGCCCCAGCATTTT.

The chain combines TRBV28 with TRBJ1-2; perhaps TRBD1 as D (5 bases). V was cut by 1 base and J by 0 bases, with 9 bases left in between. Germline lookup yields CDR1 MDHEN and CDR2 SYDVKM. This CDR3 is 15 amino acids long. The CDR3 nucleotides read TGTGCCAGCAGTTTATCATCGGGGGCTAACTATGGCTACACCTTC. Amino acid sequence: CASSLSSGANYGYTF.

The chain joins TRBV12-3 or TRBV12-4 to TRBJ1-1; TRBD1 matches 7 bases. The CDR3 is 13 amino acids. Unmatched junction bases numbered 6, after V lost 6 bases and J lost 5 bases. CDR3 sequence: CASSQDRWTEAFF. CDR3 sequence (DNA): TGTGCCAGCAGCCAGGACAGGTGGACTGAAGCTTTCTTT.

This clone was detected only a few times. V usage is TRBV7-2 and J usage is TRBJ2-1; 7 bases are shared with TRBD2. The V gene end was trimmed by 2 bases and the J gene end by 2 bases; junction bases not matched to a gene: 3. Germline V gene data show CDR1 as SGHTA and CDR2 as FQGNSA. The CDR3 is 15 residues long. The CDR3 sequence is CASSLSRGAYNEQFF. The CDR3 nucleotides are TGTGCCAGCAGCTTAAGTCGGGGGGCCTACAATGAGCAGTTCTTC. Full variable domain (rest looked up from reference TRBV7-2 and TRBJ2-1): GAGVSQSPSNKVTEKGKDVELRCDPISGHTALYWYRQSLGQGLEFLIYFQGNSAPDKSGLPSDRFSAERTGGSVSTLTIQRTQQEDSAVYLCASSLSRGAYNEQFFGPGTRLTVL.

Regarding this clone: A read error may produce the germline difference seen at one junction end. The chain couples TRBV7-7 to TRBJ2-5; TRBD2 agrees at 9 bases. The CDR3 is made up of 14 amino acids. Germline V lookup: CDR1 SSHAT, CDR2 FNYEAQ (reference sequence). CDR3 nucleotide sequence: TGTGCTAGCAGCCCGGGACTAGCATCGGAGACCCAGTACTTC. Protein product: CASSPGLASETQYF.

The V call is TRBV11-2, the J call TRBJ2-7, with 9 bases lining up with TRBD2. J gave up 4 bases and V 5 bases, and 6 bases lay outside the gene matches. The CDR3 length is 14 residues. CDR1 is SGHAT, CDR2 FQNNGV, per germline. CDR3 region: CASSRPSGIYEQYF. CDR3 in DNA: TGTGCCAGCAGCCGACCTAGCGGGATATACGAGCAGTACTTC.

About this clone itself: The same CDR3 can be traced to other DNA sequences in this sample. The chain has TRBV6-5 and TRBJ2-7; 11 nucleotides align to TRBD1. Germline CDR1 is MNHEY and CDR2 is SVGAGI. The trim removed 2 bases at V and 2 bases at J, leaving 2 bases unmatched. This CDR3 is built from 15 residues. The CDR3: CASSYGTGGTYEQYF. CDR3 in DNA: TGTGCCAGCAGTTACGGGACAGGGGGAACCTACGAGCAGTACTTC.

This chain links TRBV5-1 with TRBJ2-1, with TRBD2 identical over 7 bases. This CDR3 is 15 amino acids long. J lost 5 bases, V lost 1 base, and 6 bases had no gene match. From germline, CDR1 is SGHRS and CDR2 YFSETQ. CDR3: CASSLIPSGNNEQFF. CDR3 nucleotides: TGCGCCAGCAGCTTGATCCCTAGCGGCAACAATGAGCAGTTCTTC. Filled out from reference TRBV5-1 and TRBJ2-1, the complete variable domain reads KAGVTQTPRYLIKTRGQQVTLSCSPISGHRSVSWYQQTPGQGLQFLFEYFSETQRNKGNFPGRFSGRQFSNSRSEMNVSTLELGDSALYLCASSLIPSGNNEQFFGPGTRLTVL.

The V call is TRBV5-4, the J call TRBJ1-3, with 7 bases identical to TRBD1. V was clipped by 2 bases and J by 8 bases; unmatched bases: 7. The CDR3 is made up of 14 amino acids. Germline assignment: CDR1 SGHNT and CDR2 YYREEE (reference sequence). In DNA form, the CDR3 reads TGTGCCAGCAGCTTTACAACAGGGGTAGACACCATATATTTT. Its translation: CASSFTTGVDTIYF.

This chain links TRBV27 with TRBJ1-5; the D gene is possibly TRBD1 (5 bases). This CDR3 comprises 16 residues. Germline lookup yields CDR1 MNHEY and CDR2 SMNVEV (reference sequence). Between the trimmed V and J ends, which lost 5 bases and 2 bases, there was a span of 16 bases. CDR3 sequence reads: CASSSFGAEGNQPQHF. The CDR3 nucleotides are TGTGCCAGCAGTAGCTTTGGGGCGGAAGGCAATCAGCCCCAGCATTTT.

The chain couples TRBV15 to TRBJ1-5, with TRBD1 as a possible D gene (5 bases). V lost 7 bases, J lost 3 bases, and 13 bases lay in between. CDR1 and CDR2 from the germline V gene are LNHNV and YYDKDF (reference sequence). This CDR3 spans 14 amino acids. CDR3 region: CATTLGGPNQPQHF. In nucleotides, the CDR3 is TGTGCCACCACTCTCGGGGGACCCAATCAGCCCCAGCATTTT.

The chain links TRBV24-1 to TRBJ2-2, with no clear D. Germline V gives CDR1 KGHDR, CDR2 SFDVKD. This CDR3 contains 14 residues. V lost 3 bases, J lost 1 base, and 5 bases lay in between. In DNA, the CDR3 is TGTGCCACCAGTGATCGATGGAACACCGGGGAGCTGTTTTTT. Its translation: CATSDRWNTGELFF.

V gene TRBV24-1 combines with J gene TRBJ2-1; 8 positions agree with TRBD2. The trim removed 7 bases at V and 3 bases at J, leaving 1 base unmatched. The germline V gene has CDR1 KGHDR and CDR2 SFDVKD. The CDR3 totals 13 residues. The CDR3 loop is CATRSGSYNEQFF. For the CDR3, the DNA is TGTGCCACCAGGAGCGGGAGCTACAATGAGCAGTTCTTC.

This clone was counted a single time. This rearrangement joins TRBV4-3 to TRBJ1-4, with a weak D call TRBD1 (5 bases). The CDR3 spans 17 residues. Germline CDR1 LGHNA, CDR2 YSLEER. The V end lost 0 bases, the J end lost 7 bases, and 18 bases lay between the germline ends. The CDR3 spells CASSQDRTGPIGEKLFF. The CDR3 coding sequence is TGCGCCAGCAGCCAAGATCGAACGGGGCCTATCGGTGAAAAACTGTTTTTT.

The rearrangement links TRBV5-5 to TRBJ1-1; D unclear. The CDR3 has 13 residues. Trimming took 4 bases from V and 7 from J, leaving 14 bases between them. Germline V gene sequence: CDR1 SGHKS, CDR2 YYEKEE (reference sequence). This CDR3 reads CASSPQPDYEAFF. CDR3 sequence (DNA): TGTGCCAGCAGCCCCCAGCCGGACTATGAAGCTTTCTTT.

The rearrangement links TRBV7-8 to TRBJ1-5; D remains unclear. The CDR3 runs 13 residues. The germline V and J ends were trimmed by 4 bases and 9 bases, with 13 bases remaining between them. CDR1 and CDR2 (germline): SGHVS, FQNEAQ. The CDR3 sequence: CASSSLRQGPQHF. The DNA of the CDR3 is TGTGCCAGCAGCTCGCTTCGTCAAGGGCCCCAGCATTTT.

This chain uses TRBV18 with TRBJ1-3; 8 nucleotides match TRBD1. Germline CDR1 and CDR2: KGHSH and LQKENI. The J segment lost 3 bases and the V segment lost 2 bases, leaving 3 bases of the junction unmatched. The CDR3 has 15 amino acids. The CDR3 spells CASSPRTGSGNTIYF. As DNA, the CDR3 is TGTGCCAGCTCACCAAGGACAGGGAGTGGAAACACCATATATTTT.

The rearrangement links TRBV19 to TRBJ1-4, with D unclear. Germline CDR1 reads LNHDA; CDR2 reads SQIVND (reference sequence). V was clipped by 6 bases and J by 6 bases, with 17 bases between them. The CDR3 consists of 15 residues. CDR3 nucleotides: TGTGCCAGTAGAACCCTTGAGCAGGAGCATGAAAAACTGTTTTTT. It yields the protein CASRTLEQEHEKLFF.